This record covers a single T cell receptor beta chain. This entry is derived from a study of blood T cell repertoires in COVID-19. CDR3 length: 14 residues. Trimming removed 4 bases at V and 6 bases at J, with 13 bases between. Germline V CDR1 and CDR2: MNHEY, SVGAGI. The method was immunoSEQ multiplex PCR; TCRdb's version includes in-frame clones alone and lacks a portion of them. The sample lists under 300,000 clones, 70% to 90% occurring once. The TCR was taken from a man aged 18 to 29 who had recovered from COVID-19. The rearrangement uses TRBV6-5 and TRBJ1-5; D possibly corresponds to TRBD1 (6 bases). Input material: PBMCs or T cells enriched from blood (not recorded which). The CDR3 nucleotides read TGTGCCAGCAGTTTAACAGGGATCCGTCAGCCCCAGCATTTT. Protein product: CASSLTGIRQPQHF.